The next 17 T cell receptor beta chains were all read from a single sample in a study of tumor-infiltrating lymphocytes in primary liver carcinoma. Constant-region priming of approximately 0.55 ug total RNA yielded TCR beta cDNA. Each TCR beta library was derived from three nested multiplex PCR rounds that employed slightly modified ARM-PCR. TRBV1-TRBV30 forward primers paired with a C-beta reverse primer drove the first two PCR rounds, around 9 cycles each. MiXCR was run by TCRdb on the multiplex PCR reads, yielding one entry per CDR3 protein. Here the sample spans some 94,000 distinct CDR3 sequences, approximately 71% being singletons. Each 20-30 mg portion of unsorted bulk tissue served as the source for co-extraction of RNA and DNA. Source material: liver tumor tissue from sampling region 5. Regarding subset: tumor region T5, tumor centre. Receptors originate from a woman aged 55-70 years with primary liver carcinoma and hepatitis B virus infection.

This clonotype showed up just a few times. The chain recombines TRBV6-5 with TRBJ2-3; D possibly corresponds to TRBD2 (6 bases). V gave up 0 bases and J gave up 4 bases, with 14 bases separating them. The CDR3 runs 16 residues. Per the germline V gene, CDR1 is MNHEY and CDR2 is SVGAGI. The CDR3 loop is CASSYSAGRGPDTQYF. Here the CDR3 DNA reads TGTGCCAGCAGTTACTCAGCGGGTAGAGGACCAGATACGCAGTATTTT.

V usage is TRBV5-1 and J usage is TRBJ2-1; 8 bases match TRBD1. The V and J ends lost 0 bases and 4 bases, in that order; junction bases with no gene match: 3. CDR3 size: 15 residues. The germline CDR1 and CDR2 sequences are SGHRS and YFSETQ. The chain's CDR3 is CASSLAGQAYNEQFF. CDR3 nucleotide sequence: TGCGCCAGCAGCTTGGCGGGACAGGCTTACAATGAGCAGTTCTTC.

With regard to this clonotype: An end of the junction differs from the germline gene, which may be a read error. This rearrangement joins TRBV27 to TRBJ2-7; TRBD1 or TRBD2 may be the D gene (5 bases each). CDR1 is MNHEY and CDR2 is SMNVEV in the germline V gene (reference sequence). The CDR3 consists of 14 residues. DNA for the CDR3: TGTGCCAGACCGGAGCGGCAGGGATCCTACGATCAGTACTTC. Translation: CARPERQGSYDQYF.

Regarding this clonotype: This is likely a read error, given that the CDR3 carries no conserved phenylalanine or tryptophan at its end. The DNA is omitted, as the CDR3 cannot be located on it reliably, and the CDR3 follows TCRdb's listing. The chain is built from TRBV11-3 and TRBJ2-7; the table's TRBD2 call for D was not verified on the DNA. With termini counted, the CDR3 has 14 amino acids. CDR1 SGHNT and CDR2 YENEEA come from the germline V gene. The CDR3 reads CASSLSGRGHEQYL.

This clonotype was seen just once. Sequence at one end of the junction differs from germline and may be a read error. The chain joins TRBV11-3 to TRBJ2-3, with 9 positions matching TRBD2. The CDR3 covers 14 residues. Germline CDR1 reads SGHNT; CDR2 reads YENEEA. The CDR3 here is CASSFGTSTDMQYF. For the CDR3, the DNA is TGCGCCAGCAGCTTCGGGACTAGCACAGATATGCAGTATTTT.

The gene calls are TRBV28 and TRBJ2-3; 7 nucleotides align to TRBD2. CDR1 MDHEN and CDR2 SYDVKM come from the germline V gene. J was trimmed by 7 bases and V by 5 bases; bases with no gene match: 15. The CDR3 runs to 16 residues. CDR3 sequence: CASSPPPGLHTNTQYF. The CDR3 DNA reads TGTGCCAGCAGTCCCCCCCCGGGACTACACACCAATACGCAGTATTTT.

This clonotype occurred once. Just one base apart from a much larger clone, this may be a read error. The genes are TRBV28 and TRBJ2-2; 8 bases are a match to TRBD1. Germline CDR1 MDHEN, CDR2 SYDVKM. This CDR3 comprises 13 residues. The CDR3 sequence is CANQGAGTGELLF. The CDR3 DNA reads TGTGCCAACCAGGGGGCCGGCACCGGGGAGCTGTTATTT. Complete variable domain (other parts from reference TRBV28 and TRBJ2-2): DVKVTQSSRYLVKRTGEKVFLECVQDMDHENMFWYRQDPGLGLRLIYFSYDVKMKEKGDIPEGYSVSREKKERFSLILESASTNQTSMYLCANQGAGTGELLFGEGSRLTVL.

This clonotype was seen a handful of times. Relative to the germline gene, one junction end is altered; a read error may explain this. This chain joins TRBV29-1 and TRBJ2-3, with D possibly TRBD1 on 5 matching bases. This CDR3 is built from 13 residues. Germline V lookup: CDR1 SQVTM, CDR2 ANQGSEA. CDR3 in DNA: TGCAGTGTTGGGGCCGACAGCACAGATACGCATTATTTT. Translating it yields CSVGADSTDTHYF.

This chain connects TRBV11-2 to TRBJ2-3; no clear D gene. CDR1 SGHAT and CDR2 FQNNGV come from the germline V gene. The CDR3 runs 12 residues. The CDR3 DNA reads as TGTGACAGTAGCACCTGGGCGGATACGCAGTATTTT. Its protein is CDSSTWADTQYF.

For this clonotype: A read error may account for a junction end that differs from germline. The V call is TRBV12-3 or TRBV12-4, the J call TRBJ2-1, with D perhaps TRBD2 (6 bases). The CDR3 loop spans 14 amino acids. CDR3 nucleotides: TGTGCCAACAGTCTCGGCGGGACCGACAATGTGCAGTTCTTC. Its translation: CANSLGGTDNVQFF.

V gene TRBV20-1 combines with J gene TRBJ2-7, with a weak D call TRBD1 (5 bases). V lost 0 bases and J 3 bases, leaving 18 bases between the germline ends. The CDR3 extends over 16 amino acids. Germline CDR1 DFQATT, CDR2 SNEGSKA (reference sequence). For the CDR3, the DNA is TGCAGTGCTAGAGATCTGGCAAGGGGTCTGAGCTACGAGCAGTACTTC. Translating it yields CSARDLARGLSYEQYF.

With regard to this clonotype: Since a much larger clone is just one base distant, this may be a read error. The V gene is TRBV6-1, the J gene TRBJ2-1; tentatively, D is TRBD2 (6 bases). Germline CDR1 is MNHNS and CDR2 is SASEGT. CDR3 length equals 16 residues. The CDR3 protein is CASSEIGGRSYNKQFF. For the CDR3, the DNA is TGTGCCAGCAGTGAAATAGGTGGGAGGTCCTACAATAAGCAGTTCTTC.

The chain is built from TRBV6-5 and TRBJ1-4; no reliable D call. Trimming took off 8 bases at V and 5 bases at J, with 18 bases between the two ends. CDR1 MNHEY and CDR2 SVGAGI come from the germline V gene. This CDR3 is 15 amino acids long. CDR3 nucleotides: TGTGCCAGCGCCCCAGTAACATTTAGGAATGAAAAACTGTTTTTT. It codes for CASAPVTFRNEKLFF.

Turning to this clonotype: This may be a read error: a much more frequent sequence differs by one nucleotide. The genes are TRBV7-8 and TRBJ2-1, with 9 bases matching TRBD2. Germline loops: CDR1 SGHVS, CDR2 FQNEAQ. This CDR3 comprises 15 residues. V trimming: 5 bases; J trimming: 7 bases; junction bases outside the gene matches: 9. CDR3 amino acids: CASSRRTSAGNEQFF. CDR3 coding DNA: TGTGCCAGCAGCCGCAGGACTAGCGCCGGTAATGAGCAGTTCTTC.

The chain is built from TRBV29-1 and TRBJ2-7; D is perhaps TRBD2 (6 bases). Trimming shortened V by 1 base and J by 4 bases, and 17 bases separated the two germline ends. The CDR3 spans 15 residues. Germline V gene sequence: CDR1 SQVTM, CDR2 ANQGSEA. The CDR3 region is CSVEASGTPPYEQYF. The CDR3 DNA follows: TGCAGCGTTGAAGCCTCAGGGACTCCCCCGTACGAGCAGTACTTC.

This clonotype came up once. The CDR3 does not close with the conserved phenylalanine or tryptophan, likely indicating a read error. The chain carries TRBV29-1 and TRBJ1-4; 8 bases align to TRBD1. Germline loops: CDR1 SQVTM, CDR2 ANQGSEA. The CDR3 loop spans 13 amino acids. The trim removed 7 bases at V and 8 bases at J, leaving 9 bases unmatched. CDR3 bases: TGCAGCGCAACCGGAACAGGGGGAGAAAAACTGTTTTCT. This sequence encodes CSATGTGGEKLFS.

This clonotype appeared a few times. This chain connects TRBV28 to TRBJ2-1, with a tentative D call TRBD1 (5 bases). Looked up from germline, CDR1 is MDHEN and CDR2 is SYDVKM. V lost 5 bases and J 7 bases, leaving 18 bases between the germline ends. CDR3 size: 15 residues. CDR3 in amino acids: CASSTRQSFRNEQFF. CDR3 sequence (DNA): TGTGCCAGCAGTACCAGACAGTCCTTTAGAAATGAGCAGTTCTTC.